This T cell receptor beta chain came from a study of T cells in Graves' hyperthyroidism and ophthalmopathy. Study overall: Pretreatment peripheral blood was obtained at initial diagnosis.

Researchers took RNA transcripts and amplified the TCR beta CDR3 regions from them. Primed by the HTBI set, a first-round RT-PCR was run on the TCR CDR3. TCRdb itself ran the multiplex PCR reads through MiXCR, one entry per CDR3 protein. The table lists 480,000 or so distinct CDR3 sequences, approximately 15% of them singletons. Regarding the study as a whole: Blood also carried most thyroid clonotypes expanded above 0.001.

Absence of ophthalmopathy progression within 18 months defined stable Graves' hyperthyroidism. Lactation, pregnancy, other autoimmune disease or uncontrolled infection excluded patients. V shed 5 bases and J shed 2 bases, with 18 bases lying between them. The CDR3 spans 16 residues. Germline-derived CDR1 and CDR2 are MNHNS and SASEGT. This clonotype has ten or more counts. Its antigen is currently unknown. The sequenced material came from blood. J is TRBJ1-1 and V is TRBV6-1; weak D call: TRBD1 (5 bases). This sequence was found in a woman under 30 with Graves' hyperthyroidism. This CDR3 reads CASSSPGPGINTEAFF. The CDR3 DNA reads as TGTGCCAGCAGTAGCCCGGGACCAGGGATTAACACTGAAGCTTTCTTT.